Detailed here is one T cell receptor beta chain. This entry is derived from a study of control samples from healthy donors and cancer patients. This table comes from immunoSEQ multiplex PCR, and its TCRdb copy is limited to in-frame clones, with some not included. The table shows around 150,000 clones, with 96% occurring only once. Trimming stripped 2 bases from V and 0 bases from J, with 10 bases between. Looked up from germline, CDR1 is LGHDT and CDR2 is YNNKEL (reference sequence). This CDR3 has 16 amino acids. The sequence was obtained from a woman aged 30 to 39 in good health. The sequenced material came from blood. The rearrangement joins TRBV3-1 (or the pseudogene TRBV3-2) to TRBJ1-4; possibly TRBD1 for D (6 bases). In nucleotides, the CDR3 is TGTGCCAGCAGCCAAAGGGGGGGCGCAACTAATGAAAAACTGTTTTTT. It is translated as CASSQRGGATNEKLFF.